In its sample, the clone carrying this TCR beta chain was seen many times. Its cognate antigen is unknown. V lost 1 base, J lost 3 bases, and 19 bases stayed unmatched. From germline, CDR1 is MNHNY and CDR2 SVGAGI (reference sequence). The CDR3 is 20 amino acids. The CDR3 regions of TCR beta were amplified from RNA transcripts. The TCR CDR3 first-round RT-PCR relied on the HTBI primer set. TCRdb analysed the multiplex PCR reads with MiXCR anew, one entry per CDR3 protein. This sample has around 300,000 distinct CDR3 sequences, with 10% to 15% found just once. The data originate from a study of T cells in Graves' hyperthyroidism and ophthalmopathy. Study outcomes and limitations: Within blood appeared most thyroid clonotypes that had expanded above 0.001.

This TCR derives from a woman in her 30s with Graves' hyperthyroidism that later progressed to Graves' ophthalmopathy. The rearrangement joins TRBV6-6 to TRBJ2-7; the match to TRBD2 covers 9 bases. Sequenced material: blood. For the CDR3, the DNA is TGTGCCAGCAGTTACTGGAACCTCGGCCCTCTCGGTAGCGGGAGCTACGAGCAGTACTTC. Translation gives CASSYWNLGPLGSGSYEQYF.